Reported below is one T cell receptor (beta chain). Its antigen is undetermined. The CDR3 length is 19 residues. CDR1 is SGHAT and CDR2 is FQNNGV in the germline V gene. The data were obtained in a study of T cells expressing NK-cell markers. Study-level background: Sequenced donors, eight in total, included seven who were HCMV-seropositive and one who was seronegative.

Overall study results and limits: Six or seven donors had dominant NKG2C+ clonotypes that comprised about 1.0-7.5% of their CD8+ T cells.

The cDNA for TCR beta came from 5'RACE template switching with UMIs. TCRdb derives one entry per CDR3 protein from the 5' RACE reads, leaving out DNA. This sample's clone table lists 300,000 to 450,000 distinct CDR3 sequences. The rearrangement links TRBV11-2 to TRBJ2-3; TCRdb lists TRBD1, though no DNA is available to test this call. The clonotype originates from a man aged 18-70 years in good health. Sequenced material: blood T cells: a sorted CD56 or NKG2C T cell subset, CD4+ or CD8+ T cells, or bulk PBMC T cells (not recorded which). This CDR3 reads CASSQPASGGRPLTDTQYF.